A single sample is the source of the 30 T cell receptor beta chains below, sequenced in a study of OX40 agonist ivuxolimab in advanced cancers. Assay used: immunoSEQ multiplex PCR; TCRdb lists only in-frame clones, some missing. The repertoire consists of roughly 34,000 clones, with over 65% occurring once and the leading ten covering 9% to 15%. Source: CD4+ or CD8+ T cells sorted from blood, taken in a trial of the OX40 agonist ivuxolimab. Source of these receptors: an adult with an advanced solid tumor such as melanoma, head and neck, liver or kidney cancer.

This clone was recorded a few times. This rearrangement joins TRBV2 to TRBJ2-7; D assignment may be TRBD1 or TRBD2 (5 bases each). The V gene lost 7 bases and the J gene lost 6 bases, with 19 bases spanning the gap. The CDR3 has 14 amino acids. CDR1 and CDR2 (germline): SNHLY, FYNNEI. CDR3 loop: CASNPPGDRVEQYF. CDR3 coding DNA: TGTGCCAGCAATCCCCCCGGGGACCGGGTCGAGCAGTACTTC.

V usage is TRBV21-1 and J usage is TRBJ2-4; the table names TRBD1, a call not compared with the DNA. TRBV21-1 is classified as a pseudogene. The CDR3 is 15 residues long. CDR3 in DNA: TGTGCCTTCTCGGACAGGGGATTAACCAAAAACATTCAGTACTTC. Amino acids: CAFSDRGLTKNIQYF.

The CDR3 spells CASSPELGFDGELFF. CDR3 DNA: TGTGCCAGCAGCCCCGAGCTCGGGTTTGACGGGGAGCTGTTTTTT. V usage is TRBV7-2 and J usage is TRBJ2-2; D is unresolved. This CDR3 is 15 amino acids long. Germline V gene lookup returns CDR1 SGHTA and CDR2 FQGNSA. V lost 5 bases to trimming and J lost 7 bases, with 17 bases between them. The variable domain in full, completed from reference TRBV7-2 and TRBJ2-2, reads GAGVSQSPSNKVTEKGKDVELRCDPISGHTALYWYRQSLGQGLEFLIYFQGNSAPDKSGLPSDRFSAERTGGSVSTLTIQRTQQEDSAVYLCASSPELGFDGELFFGEGSRLTVL.

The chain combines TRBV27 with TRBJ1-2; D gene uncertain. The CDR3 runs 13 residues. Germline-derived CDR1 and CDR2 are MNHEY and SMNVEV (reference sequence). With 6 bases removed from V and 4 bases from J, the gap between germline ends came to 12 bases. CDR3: CASSQGGGYGYTF. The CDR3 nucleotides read TGTGCCAGCAGCCAAGGAGGTGGCTATGGCTACACCTTC.

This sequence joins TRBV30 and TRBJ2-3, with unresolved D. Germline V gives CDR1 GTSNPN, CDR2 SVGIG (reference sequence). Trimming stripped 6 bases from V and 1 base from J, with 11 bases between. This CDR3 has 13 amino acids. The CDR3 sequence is CACEGPRTDTQYF. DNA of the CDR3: TGTGCCTGCGAAGGCCCCCGCACAGATACGCAGTATTTT.

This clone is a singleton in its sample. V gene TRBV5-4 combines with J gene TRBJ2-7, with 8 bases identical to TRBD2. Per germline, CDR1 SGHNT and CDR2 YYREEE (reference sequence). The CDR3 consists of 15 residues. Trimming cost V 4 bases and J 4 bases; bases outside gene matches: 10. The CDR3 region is CASSPEGLETYEQYF. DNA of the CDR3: TGTGCCAGCAGCCCAGAGGGACTAGAGACTTACGAGCAGTACTTC. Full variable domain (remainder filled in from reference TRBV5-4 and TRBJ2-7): ETGVTQSPTHLIKTRGQQVTLRCSSQSGHNTVSWYQQALGQGPQFIFQYYREEENGRGNFPPRFSGLQFPNYSSELNVNALELDDSALYLCASSPEGLETYEQYFGPGTRLTVT.

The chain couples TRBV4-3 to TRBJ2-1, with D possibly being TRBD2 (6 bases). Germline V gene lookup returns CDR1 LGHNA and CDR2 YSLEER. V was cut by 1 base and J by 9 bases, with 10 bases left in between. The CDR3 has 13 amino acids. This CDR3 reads CASSQGGGTEQFF. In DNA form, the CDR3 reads TGCGCCAGCAGCCAAGGTGGGGGGACTGAGCAGTTCTTC.

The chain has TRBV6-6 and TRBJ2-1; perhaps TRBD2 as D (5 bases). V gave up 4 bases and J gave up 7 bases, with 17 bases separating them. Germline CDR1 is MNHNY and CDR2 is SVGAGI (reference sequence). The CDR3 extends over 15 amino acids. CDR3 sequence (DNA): TGTGCCAGCAGTTGGCCTCCGGACTTATCAAATGAGCAGTTCTTC. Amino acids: CASSWPPDLSNEQFF.

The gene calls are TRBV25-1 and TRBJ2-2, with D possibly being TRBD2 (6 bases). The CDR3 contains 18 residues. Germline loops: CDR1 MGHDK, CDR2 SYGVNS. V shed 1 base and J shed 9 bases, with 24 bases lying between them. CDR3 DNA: TGTGCCAGCAGTGAATTGGAATCGGGGGATTTTCTATTCAGGGAGCTGTTTTTT. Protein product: CASSELESGDFLFRELFF.

CDR3 residues: CASRDRLAIANEQFF. The CDR3 coding sequence is TGTGCCAGCAGGGATAGACTAGCGATCGCCAATGAGCAGTTCTTC. This chain uses TRBV2 with TRBJ2-1, with 8 bases lining up with TRBD2. This CDR3 comprises 15 residues. The germline CDR1 and CDR2 sequences are SNHLY and FYNNEI. Germline trimming cut 6 bases from V and 6 bases from J; bases unmatched to any gene: 10.

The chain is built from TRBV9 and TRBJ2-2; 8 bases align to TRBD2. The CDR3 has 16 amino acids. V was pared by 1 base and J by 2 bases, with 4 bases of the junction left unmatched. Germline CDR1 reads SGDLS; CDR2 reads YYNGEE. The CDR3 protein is CASSVSGGLNTGELFF. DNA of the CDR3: TGTGCCAGCAGCGTATCGGGGGGGCTAAACACCGGGGAGCTGTTTTTT.

CDR3 bases: TGTGCCATCAGTGAGCCAGACAGAACAGATACGCAGTATTTT. It translates to CAISEPDRTDTQYF. The rearrangement uses TRBV10-3 and TRBJ2-3; TRBD1 might be the D (5 bases). From germline, CDR1 is ENHRY and CDR2 SYGVKD. The ends were cut back, 2 bases at V and 3 bases at J, with 9 bases in the middle. The CDR3 has 14 amino acids.

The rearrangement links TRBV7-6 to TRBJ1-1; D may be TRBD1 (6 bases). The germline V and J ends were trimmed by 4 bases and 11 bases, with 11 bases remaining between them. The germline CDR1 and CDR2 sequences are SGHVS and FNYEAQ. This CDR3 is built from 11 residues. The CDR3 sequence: CASSSGGAAFF. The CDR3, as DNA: TGTGCCAGCAGCTCCGGGGGGGCTGCTTTCTTT.

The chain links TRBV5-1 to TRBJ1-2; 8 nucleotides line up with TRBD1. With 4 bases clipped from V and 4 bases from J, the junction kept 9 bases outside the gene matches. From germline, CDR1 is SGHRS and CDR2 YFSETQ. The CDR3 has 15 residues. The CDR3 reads CASSQDRALGYGYTF. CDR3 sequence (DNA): TGCGCCAGCAGCCAGGACAGGGCACTCGGCTATGGCTACACCTTC.

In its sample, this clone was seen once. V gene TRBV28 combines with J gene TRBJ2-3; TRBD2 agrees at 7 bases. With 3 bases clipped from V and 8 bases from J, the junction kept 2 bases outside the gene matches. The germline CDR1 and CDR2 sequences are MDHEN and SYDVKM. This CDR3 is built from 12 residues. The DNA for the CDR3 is TGTGCCAGCAGTTTGTCGGGGGGTACGCAGTATTTT. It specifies CASSLSGGTQYF.

The DNA of the CDR3 is TGCAGCGTTGATTACGGGAGGGTTTACAATGAGCAGTTCTTC. Translating gives CSVDYGRVYNEQFF. The chain combines TRBV29-1 with TRBJ2-1; 8 bases map to TRBD2. Looked up from germline, CDR1 is SQVTM and CDR2 is ANQGSEA. The CDR3 runs to 14 residues. V lost 3 bases to trimming and J lost 4 bases; unmatched junction nucleotides: 5.

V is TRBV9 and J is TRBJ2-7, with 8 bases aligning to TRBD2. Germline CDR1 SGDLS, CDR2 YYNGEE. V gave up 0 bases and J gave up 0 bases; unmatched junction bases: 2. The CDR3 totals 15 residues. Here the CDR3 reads CASSVDGTSSYEQYF. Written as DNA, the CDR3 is TGTGCCAGCAGCGTAGACGGGACTAGCTCCTACGAGCAGTACTTC. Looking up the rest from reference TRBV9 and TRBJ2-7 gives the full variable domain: DSGVTQTPKHLITATGQRVTLRCSPRSGDLSVYWYQQSLDQGLQFLIQYYNGEERAKGNILERFSAQQFPDLHSELNLSSLELGDSALYFCASSVDGTSSYEQYFGPGTRLTVT.

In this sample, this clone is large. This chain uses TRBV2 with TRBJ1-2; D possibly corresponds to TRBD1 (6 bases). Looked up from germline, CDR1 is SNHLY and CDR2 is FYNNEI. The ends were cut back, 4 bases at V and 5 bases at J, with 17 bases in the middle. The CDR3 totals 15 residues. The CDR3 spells CASSASDSPWYGYTF. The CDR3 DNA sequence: TGTGCCAGCAGTGCTTCGGACAGCCCTTGGTATGGCTACACCTTC.

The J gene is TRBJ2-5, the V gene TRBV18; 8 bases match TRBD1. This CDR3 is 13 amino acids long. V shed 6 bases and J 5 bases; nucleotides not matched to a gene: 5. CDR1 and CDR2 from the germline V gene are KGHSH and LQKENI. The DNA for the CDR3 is TGTGCCAGCTCCCCAGGGGGCGCGGAGACCCAGTACTTC. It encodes CASSPGGAETQYF.

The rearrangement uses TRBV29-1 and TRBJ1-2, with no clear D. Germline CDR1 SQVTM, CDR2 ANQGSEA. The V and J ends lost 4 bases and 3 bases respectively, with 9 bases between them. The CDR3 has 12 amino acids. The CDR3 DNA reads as TGCAGCGTTGCCGCCGGCGACTATGGCTACACCTTC. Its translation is CSVAAGDYGYTF.

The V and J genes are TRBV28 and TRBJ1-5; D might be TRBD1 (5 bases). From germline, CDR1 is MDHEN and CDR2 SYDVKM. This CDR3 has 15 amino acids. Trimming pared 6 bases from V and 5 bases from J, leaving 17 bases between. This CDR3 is CASSPPDRTYQPQHF. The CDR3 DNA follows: TGTGCCAGCAGCCCACCCGACAGAACCTATCAGCCCCAGCATTTT.

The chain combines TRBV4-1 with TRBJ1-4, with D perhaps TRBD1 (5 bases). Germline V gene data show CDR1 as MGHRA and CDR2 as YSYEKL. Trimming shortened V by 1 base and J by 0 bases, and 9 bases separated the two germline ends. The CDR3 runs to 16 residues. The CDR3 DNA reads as TGCGCCAGCAGCCAAGGGCGGGGGGCAACTAATGAAAAACTGTTTTTT. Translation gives CASSQGRGATNEKLFF.

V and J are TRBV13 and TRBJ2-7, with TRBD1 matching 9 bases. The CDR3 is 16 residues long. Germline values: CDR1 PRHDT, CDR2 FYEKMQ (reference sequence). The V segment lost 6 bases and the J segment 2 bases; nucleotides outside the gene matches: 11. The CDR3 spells CASRTGTGNPTYEQYF. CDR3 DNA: TGTGCCAGCAGAACCGGGACAGGGAACCCAACCTACGAGCAGTACTTC.

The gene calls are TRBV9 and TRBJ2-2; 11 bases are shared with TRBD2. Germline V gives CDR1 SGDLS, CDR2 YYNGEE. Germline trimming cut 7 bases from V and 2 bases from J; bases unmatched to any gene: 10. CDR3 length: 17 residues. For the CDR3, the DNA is TGTGCCAGCTGTCAGTTGGGACTAGCGGAAAACACCGGGGAGCTGTTTTTT. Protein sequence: CASCQLGLAENTGELFF.

Here the CDR3 reads CASSLSQTGELFF. The CDR3 DNA sequence: TGTGCCAGCAGCTTATCTCAAACCGGGGAGCTGTTTTTT. The rearrangement joins TRBV7-9 to TRBJ2-2; D is uncertain. The germline gives CDR1 SEHNR, CDR2 FQNEAQ (reference sequence). This CDR3 contains 13 residues. V lost 2 bases to trimming and J lost 5 bases, with 6 bases between them.

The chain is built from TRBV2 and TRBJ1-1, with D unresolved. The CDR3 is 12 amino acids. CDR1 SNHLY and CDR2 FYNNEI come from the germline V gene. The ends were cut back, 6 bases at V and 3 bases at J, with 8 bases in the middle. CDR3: CASRAEDTEAFF. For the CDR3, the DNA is TGTGCCAGCAGGGCAGAAGACACTGAAGCTTTCTTT.

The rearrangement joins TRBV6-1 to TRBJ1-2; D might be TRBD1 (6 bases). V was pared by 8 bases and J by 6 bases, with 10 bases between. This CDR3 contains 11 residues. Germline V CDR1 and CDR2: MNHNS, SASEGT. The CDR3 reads CASGRTDGYTF. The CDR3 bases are TGTGCCAGCGGGCGGACAGATGGCTACACCTTC.

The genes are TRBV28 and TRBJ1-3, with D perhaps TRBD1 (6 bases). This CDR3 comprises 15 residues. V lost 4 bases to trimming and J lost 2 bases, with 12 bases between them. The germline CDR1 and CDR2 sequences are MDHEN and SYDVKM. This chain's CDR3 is CASSWDKQTGNTIYF. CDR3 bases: TGTGCCAGCAGTTGGGACAAACAGACTGGAAACACCATATATTTT.

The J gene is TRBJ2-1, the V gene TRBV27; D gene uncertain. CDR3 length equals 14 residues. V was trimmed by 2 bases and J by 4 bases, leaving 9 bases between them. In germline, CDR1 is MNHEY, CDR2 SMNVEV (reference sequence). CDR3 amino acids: CASSLAGEYNEQFF. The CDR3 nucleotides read TGTGCCAGCAGTTTAGCTGGGGAATACAATGAGCAGTTCTTC.

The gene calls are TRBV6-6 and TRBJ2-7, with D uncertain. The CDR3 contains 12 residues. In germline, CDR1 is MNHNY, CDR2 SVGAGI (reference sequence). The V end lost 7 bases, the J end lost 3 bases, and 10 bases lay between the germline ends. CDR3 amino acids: CASTDSVYEQYF. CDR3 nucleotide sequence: TGTGCCAGCACCGATTCGGTCTACGAGCAGTACTTC.